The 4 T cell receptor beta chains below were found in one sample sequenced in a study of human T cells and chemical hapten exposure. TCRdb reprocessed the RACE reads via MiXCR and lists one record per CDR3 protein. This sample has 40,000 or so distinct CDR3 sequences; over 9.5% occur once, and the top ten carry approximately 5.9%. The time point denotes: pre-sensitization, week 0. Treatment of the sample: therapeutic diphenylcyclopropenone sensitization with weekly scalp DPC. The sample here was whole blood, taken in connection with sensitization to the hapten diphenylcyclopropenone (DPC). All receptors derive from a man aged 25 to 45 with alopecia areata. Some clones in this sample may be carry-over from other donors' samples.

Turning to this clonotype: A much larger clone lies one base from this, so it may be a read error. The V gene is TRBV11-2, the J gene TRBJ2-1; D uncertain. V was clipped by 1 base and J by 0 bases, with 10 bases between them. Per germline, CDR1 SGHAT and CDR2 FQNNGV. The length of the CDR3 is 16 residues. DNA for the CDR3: TGTGCCAGCAGCTTAGGATGTAGGATCTCCTACAATGAGCAGTTCTTC. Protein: CASSLGCRISYNEQFF.

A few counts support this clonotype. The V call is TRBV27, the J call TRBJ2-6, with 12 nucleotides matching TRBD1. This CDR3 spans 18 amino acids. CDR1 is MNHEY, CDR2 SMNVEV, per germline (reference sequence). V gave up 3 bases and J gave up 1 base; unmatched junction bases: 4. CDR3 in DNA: TGTGCCAGCAGTTTTTGGGACAGGGGGCTATCTGGGGCCAACGTCCTGACTTTC. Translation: CASSFWDRGLSGANVLTF.

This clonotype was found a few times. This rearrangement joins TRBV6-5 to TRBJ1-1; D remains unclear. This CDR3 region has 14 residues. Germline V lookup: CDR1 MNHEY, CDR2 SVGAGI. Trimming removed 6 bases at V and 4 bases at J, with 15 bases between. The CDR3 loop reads CASRDSIRGTEAFF. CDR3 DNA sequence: TGTGCCAGCAGGGACTCAATTCGGGGCACTGAAGCTTTCTTT.

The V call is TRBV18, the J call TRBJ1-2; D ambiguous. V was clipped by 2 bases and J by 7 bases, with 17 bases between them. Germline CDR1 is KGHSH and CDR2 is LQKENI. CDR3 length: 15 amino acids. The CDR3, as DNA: TGTGCCAGCTCACCAAAGGCAGGAATAACTGGTGGCTACACCTTC. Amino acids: CASSPKAGITGGYTF.